Each of the 26 T cell receptor beta chains below was sequenced from the same sample in a study of response to subunit inactivated influenza vaccine (dated by TCRdb to between 2017 and 2018). The receptor library was made with RT-PCR. The sequencer was an Illumina HiSeq 2500. TCRdb took the public reads, trimmed them with fastp at Q25, ran MiXCR for clone calling and kept in-frame beta chains. Entries are consolidated by CDR3 protein sequence, retaining the most common genes and DNA. The sample table shows 600,000 to 850,000 distinct CDR3 sequences, and less than 15% are seen once. Of the sample, approximately 7.6% is held by the ten largest clones. The material was PBMCs from blood, obtained 14 to 15 days before vaccination. The receptors originated from a man aged 50 to 59 who received an inactivated influenza vaccine. Donor details come from another sample of the same person, matched by shared clones.

The rearrangement links TRBV20-1 to TRBJ2-1, with D possibly being TRBD2 (6 bases). Germline-derived CDR1 and CDR2 are DFQATT and SNEGSKA (reference sequence). The V and J ends lost 2 bases and 9 bases respectively, with 17 bases between them. This CDR3 comprises 14 residues. This CDR3 reads CSARQGGFQAEQFF. Here the CDR3 DNA reads TGCAGTGCTAGACAGGGAGGTTTTCAGGCTGAGCAGTTCTTC.

This clonotype was seen many times. The chain links TRBV7-2 to TRBJ2-3; TRBD2 might be the D (6 bases). CDR3 length: 15 amino acids. The V and J ends lost 5 bases and 2 bases respectively, with 14 bases between them. Germline-derived CDR1 and CDR2 are SGHTA and FQGNSA. The CDR3 sequence is CASSAGSSYTDTQYF. DNA for the CDR3: TGTGCCAGCAGCGCGGGGTCCTCGTACACAGATACGCAGTATTTT. Drawing the rest from reference TRBV7-2 and TRBJ2-3, the complete variable domain is GAGVSQSPSNKVTEKGKDVELRCDPISGHTALYWYRQSLGQGLEFLIYFQGNSAPDKSGLPSDRFSAERTGGSVSTLTIQRTQQEDSAVYLCASSAGSSYTDTQYFGPGTRLTVL.

This clonotype appeared many times. This chain joins TRBV10-3 and TRBJ2-7; 16 bases align to TRBD2. Germline V gives CDR1 ENHRY, CDR2 SYGVKD. The CDR3 contains 17 residues. Trimming took 5 bases from V and 2 from J; bases not matched to a gene: 6. The CDR3 here is CAISRGTSGGEPYEQYF. The CDR3 coding sequence is TGTGCCATCAGTAGGGGGACTAGCGGGGGGGAACCCTACGAGCAGTACTTC.

This clonotype has a handful of counts. The rearrangement joins TRBV11-2 to TRBJ1-2; D is possibly TRBD1 (5 bases). Germline CDR1 and CDR2: SGHAT and FQNNGV. This CDR3 is 13 amino acids long. V was trimmed by 5 bases and J by 4 bases, leaving 11 bases between them. The CDR3 DNA follows: TGTGCCAGCAGCCGCGGACATTTCTATGGCTACACCTTC. Translation: CASSRGHFYGYTF.

This clonotype turned up a few times. This chain uses TRBV25-1 with TRBJ2-3, with TRBD2 matching over 7 bases. There are 17 residues in the CDR3. Looked up from germline, CDR1 is MGHDK and CDR2 is SYGVNS. The J segment lost 2 bases and the V segment lost 1 base, leaving 9 bases of the junction unmatched. CDR3 in amino acids: CASSEFLASGYTDTQYF. As DNA, the CDR3 is TGTGCCAGCAGTGAATTTCTGGCTAGCGGATACACAGATACGCAGTATTTT.

The CDR3 DNA follows: TGTGCCAGCAGTCAGGAGTCCTACAATGAGCAGTTCTTC. As protein: CASSQESYNEQFF. V is TRBV7-9 and J is TRBJ2-1; D is unresolved. This CDR3 region has 13 residues. Germline values: CDR1 SEHNR, CDR2 FQNEAQ (reference sequence). With 6 bases removed from V and 1 base from J, the gap between germline ends came to 7 bases.

A few counts support this clonotype. This chain links TRBV2 with TRBJ1-1; D ambiguous. Per the germline V gene, CDR1 is SNHLY and CDR2 is FYNNEI. Trimming took 8 bases from V and 0 from J, leaving 10 bases between them. This CDR3 is built from 13 residues. The CDR3 protein is CASGRTLNTEAFF. The CDR3 coding sequence is TGTGCCAGCGGGCGAACGTTGAACACTGAAGCTTTCTTT. The variable domain in full, with the rest retrieved from reference TRBV2 and TRBJ1-1, is EPEVTQTPSHQVTQMGQEVILRCVPISNHLYFYWYRQILGQKVEFLVSFYNNEISEKSEIFDDQFSVERPDGSNFTLKIRSTKLEDSAMYFCASGRTLNTEAFFGQGTRLTVV.

This clonotype was observed a few times. The CDR3 reads CASSYSGAVQETQYF. The CDR3 region has the DNA TGTGCCAGCAGTTACTCAGGGGCGGTCCAAGAGACCCAGTACTTC. The gene calls are TRBV6-5 and TRBJ2-5; tentatively, D is TRBD1 (5 bases). From germline, CDR1 is MNHEY and CDR2 SVGAGI. The CDR3 length is 15 residues. The V end was cut by 0 bases, the J end by 1 base, with 9 bases between.

The table lists this clonotype with a few counts. The V call is TRBV14, the J call TRBJ1-5; perhaps TRBD1 as D (5 bases). The germline V and J ends were trimmed by 1 base and 11 bases, with 9 bases remaining between them. The CDR3 extends over 12 amino acids. Germline V CDR1 and CDR2: SGHDN, FVKESK. CDR3 sequence reads: CASSQGGRSQHF. The CDR3 DNA reads TGTGCCAGCAGCCAAGGGGGGAGATCCCAGCATTTT.

This clonotype was detected ten times or more. The chain couples TRBV11-2 to TRBJ1-2; D not certain. Between the trimmed V and J ends, which lost 1 base and 7 bases, there was a span of 10 bases. Germline lookup yields CDR1 SGHAT and CDR2 FQNNGV. The CDR3 has 13 residues. CDR3 coding DNA: TGTGCCAGCAGCTTAGCCCACTTGGTTGGCTACACCTTC. Translation: CASSLAHLVGYTF.

The chain combines TRBV7-9 with TRBJ2-1, with D maybe TRBD1 (7 bases). V lost 5 bases to trimming and J lost 4 bases, with 12 bases between them. Germline CDR1 is SEHNR and CDR2 is FQNEAQ (reference sequence). CDR3 length: 14 amino acids. The CDR3 loop reads CASSRAGGYNEQFF. CDR3 coding DNA: TGTGCCAGCAGCCGCGCAGGGGGGTACAATGAGCAGTTCTTC.

The gene calls are TRBV6-1 and TRBJ1-5, with D possibly being TRBD1 (5 bases). V lost 6 bases, J lost 0 bases, and 15 bases lay in between. Germline loops: CDR1 MNHNS, CDR2 SASEGT. The CDR3 spans 16 residues. The CDR3 DNA sequence: TGTGCCAGCAGAGCTTCCAGGGAGTATAGCAATCAGCCCCAGCATTTT. Its protein product is CASRASREYSNQPQHF.

CDR3 coding DNA: TGTGCCACCATCATCGGACTAGCAGAAAACAATGAGCAGTTCTTC. It encodes CATIIGLAENNEQFF. V usage is TRBV10-3 and J usage is TRBJ2-1; 8 bases line up with TRBD2. The CDR3 is made up of 15 amino acids. The germline gives CDR1 ENHRY, CDR2 SYGVKD. The trim removed 10 bases at V and 5 bases at J, leaving 13 bases unmatched.

This clonotype was seen more than once but under ten times. The rearrangement uses TRBV4-1 and TRBJ2-4; no reliable D call. There are 15 residues in the CDR3. The germline gives CDR1 MGHRA, CDR2 YSYEKL. The V and J ends lost 6 bases and 0 bases respectively, with 12 bases between them. The CDR3 nucleotides read TGCGCCAGCAGACAGACGTGGGCAGCCAAAAACATTCAGTACTTC. Protein sequence: CASRQTWAAKNIQYF.

There are a few counts of this clonotype. V gene TRBV7-9 combines with J gene TRBJ1-2; possibly TRBD1 for D (5 bases). The CDR3 covers 16 residues. With 5 bases removed from V and 5 bases from J, the gap between germline ends came to 21 bases. Germline V gene data show CDR1 as SEHNR and CDR2 as FQNEAQ (reference sequence). The CDR3 spells CASSLGTDIRFYGYTF. Written as DNA, the CDR3 is TGTGCCAGCAGCCTCGGGACTGATATTCGCTTTTATGGCTACACCTTC.

This clonotype was counted a few times. V gene TRBV12-3 or TRBV12-4 combines with J gene TRBJ2-2; D is perhaps TRBD1 (6 bases). The CDR3 extends over 16 amino acids. The V gene lost 6 bases and the J gene lost 4 bases, with 18 bases spanning the gap. CDR3 loop: CASRNRDTGITGELFF. The CDR3 nucleotides read TGTGCCAGCAGGAACCGGGACACGGGAATCACCGGGGAGCTGTTTTTT.

V and J are TRBV12-3 or TRBV12-4 and TRBJ1-5; D remains unclear. This CDR3 region has 14 residues. Trimming took off 2 bases at V and 1 base at J, with 6 bases between the two ends. Here the CDR3 reads CASSLMSSNQPQHF. The CDR3 DNA reads TGTGCCAGCAGTTTAATGTCAAGCAATCAGCCCCAGCATTTT.

This clonotype was seen a few times. The rearrangement uses TRBV6-2 or TRBV6-3 and TRBJ1-1; D call uncertain. CDR1 and CDR2 from the germline V gene are MNHEY and SVGEGT. The CDR3 extends over 12 amino acids. V dropped 11 bases and J dropped 0 bases, with 10 bases sitting between them. CDR3 sequence (DNA): TGTGCCGTCGGGGAGATGAACACTGAAGCTTTCTTT. Amino acid sequence: CAVGEMNTEAFF.

This clonotype was observed at least ten times. This chain uses TRBV7-9 with TRBJ2-7; D not resolved. Germline V CDR1 and CDR2: SEHNR, FQNEAQ (reference sequence). The CDR3 is 15 amino acids. V shed 4 bases and J shed 2 bases, with 15 bases lying between them. In DNA form, the CDR3 reads TGTGCCAGCAGCTCTGACCATCGGGCCACCTACGAGCAGTACTTC. It translates to CASSSDHRATYEQYF. Full variable domain (remainder filled in from reference TRBV7-9 and TRBJ2-7): DTGVSQNPRHKITKRGQNVTFRCDPISEHNRLYWYRQTLGQGPEFLTYFQNEAQLEKSRLLSDRFSAERPKGSFSTLEIQRTEQGDSAMYLCASSSDHRATYEQYFGPGTRLTVT.

This clonotype was seen repeatedly, ten times or more. The gene calls are TRBV12-3 or TRBV12-4 and TRBJ1-5; D is undetermined. The CDR3 is 14 residues long. Trimming took off 5 bases at V and 4 bases at J, with 12 bases between the two ends. The CDR3 loop is CASSNGRENQPQHF. The CDR3 nucleotides read TGTGCCAGCAGTAACGGACGGGAAAATCAGCCCCAGCATTTT.

The chain joins TRBV7-3 to TRBJ2-1; the match to TRBD2 covers 8 bases. J lost 10 bases, V lost 6 bases, and 17 bases had no gene match. Germline CDR1 reads SGHTA; CDR2 reads FQGTGA. This CDR3 contains 16 residues. CDR3 amino acids: CASRDGPTSGPGEQFF. In DNA form, the CDR3 reads TGTGCCAGCAGGGACGGTCCCACTAGCGGACCGGGGGAGCAGTTCTTC.

This chain uses TRBV20-1 with TRBJ1-1; D is ambiguous. In germline, CDR1 is DFQATT, CDR2 SNEGSKA (reference sequence). The CDR3 totals 13 residues. V was clipped by 6 bases and J by 1 base, with 12 bases between them. For the CDR3, the DNA is TGCAGTGCATCTGGTAACCCGAACACTGAAGCTTTCTTT. It translates to CSASGNPNTEAFF.

This clonotype was counted ten times or more. CDR3 sequence (DNA): TGCGCCAGCAGCCCCAGGGATAACGGGGAGCTGTTTTTT. This codes for CASSPRDNGELFF. The gene calls are TRBV5-1 and TRBJ2-2; tentatively, D is TRBD1 (5 bases). Germline CDR1 SGHRS, CDR2 YFSETQ. The V and J ends lost 4 bases and 7 bases respectively, with 11 bases between them. The CDR3 spans 13 residues.

This clonotype was counted only a few times. The V gene is TRBV18, the J gene TRBJ2-2; D may be TRBD1 or TRBD2 (6 bases each). V lost 3 bases and J 1 base, leaving 12 bases between the germline ends. The CDR3 is 16 residues long. CDR1 is KGHSH, CDR2 LQKENI, per germline. The CDR3 DNA sequence: TGTGCCAGCTCACCTCAGGGGAGGAAGAACACCGGGGAGCTGTTTTTT. Translating gives CASSPQGRKNTGELFF.

This clonotype was observed a handful of times. The chain combines TRBV7-7 with TRBJ2-1, with D perhaps TRBD1 (7 bases). Germline V CDR1 and CDR2: SSHAT, FNYEAQ (reference sequence). V was shortened by 4 bases and J by 10 bases, with 20 bases between the two germline ends. The CDR3 loop spans 15 amino acids. CDR3 DNA: TGTGCCAGCAGCTACGGTCCAGGGGGGACGGGAGAGCAGTTCTTC. This codes for CASSYGPGGTGEQFF. The full variable domain, its missing parts supplied by reference TRBV7-7 and TRBJ2-1, is GAGVSQSPRYKVTKRGQDVTLRCDPISSHATLYWYQQALGQGPEFLTYFNYEAQPDKSGLPSDRFSAERPEGSISTLTIQRTEQRDSAMYRCASSYGPGGTGEQFFGPGTRLTVL.

The V call is TRBV12-3 or TRBV12-4, the J call TRBJ2-7; 7 bases align to TRBD1. V shed 2 bases, J shed 0 bases, and the junction held 13 bases outside the gene matches. The CDR3 runs 18 residues. The CDR3 DNA sequence: TGTGCCAGCAGTTTATTGTATGTGTGGGGACAGAGCTCCTACGAGCAGTACTTC. Translating gives CASSLLYVWGQSSYEQYF.